The source of this T cell receptor beta chain is a study of T-cell memory formation after mild COVID-19. TCRdb reprocessed the 5' RACE reads with MiXCR, giving one entry per CDR3 protein. Of 280,000 or so distinct CDR3 sequences in the sample, 7.5% to 9.5% were seen once. This clonotype was counted a few times. Trimming removed 8 bases at V and 5 bases at J, with 15 bases between. Germline values: CDR1 MDHEN, CDR2 SYDVKM. The CDR3 loop spans 13 amino acids. The TCR originated in a man aged 18 to 29 who had mild COVID-19 (a few samples of this study predate the infection). Cell type and time point are not known. The sample was PBMCs or a T cell subset sorted from them (not recorded which). The chain is built from TRBV28 and TRBJ1-2, with D unresolved. This CDR3 reads CASFPGRLYGYTF. Written as DNA, the CDR3 is TGTGCCAGCTTCCCTGGGCGGCTTTATGGCTACACCTTC.